Below, 27 T cell receptor beta chains from the same sample are listed, as sequenced in a study of CD8 T cells in ankylosing spondylitis. TCRdb redid the calling of the 5' RACE reads with MiXCR, one entry per CDR3 protein. The data show 150,000 or so distinct CDR3 sequences, around 16% seen once. The specimen was blood, either unsorted or a sorted T cell fraction (not recorded which). Receptors were obtained from a male donor with ankylosing spondylitis or in good health (not recorded which).

The chain is built from TRBV7-9 and TRBJ2-1; 7 positions agree with TRBD2. Per the germline V gene, CDR1 is SEHNR and CDR2 is FQNEAQ (reference sequence). This CDR3 contains 15 residues. V was pared by 1 base and J by 7 bases, with 7 bases of the junction left unmatched. As DNA, the CDR3 is TGTGCCAGCAGCTTAGGGGCGGGAGAGAGGAATGAGCAGTTCTTC. Translation gives CASSLGAGERNEQFF.

This clonotype came up many times. V is TRBV27 and J is TRBJ2-7; the D gene could be TRBD1 or TRBD2 (5 bases each). Trimming pared 5 bases from V and 1 base from J, leaving 12 bases between. Per the germline V gene, CDR1 is MNHEY and CDR2 is SMNVEV (reference sequence). The CDR3 spans 14 residues. The CDR3 loop is CASSPGTDSYEQYF. The CDR3 DNA follows: TGTGCCAGCAGTCCCGGGACGGATTCCTACGAGCAGTACTTC.

This clonotype was counted many times. V gene TRBV6-5 combines with J gene TRBJ2-5; D may be TRBD1 (5 bases). The V end was cut by 6 bases, the J end by 3 bases, with 8 bases between. Germline V lookup: CDR1 MNHEY, CDR2 SVGAGI. The CDR3 spans 12 residues. CDR3 DNA: TGTGCCAGCAGCAGGACAAAAGAGACCCAGTACTTC. As protein: CASSRTKETQYF.

This clonotype was picked up many times. J is TRBJ2-7 and V is TRBV25-1; D is unresolved. Germline V CDR1 and CDR2: MGHDK, SYGVNS. The CDR3 has 11 amino acids. The V end was cut by 4 bases, the J end by 0 bases, with 1 base between. The CDR3 DNA sequence: TGTGCCAGCAGTGCCTCCTACGAGCAGTACTTC. It yields the protein CASSASYEQYF.

This clonotype was detected many times. The chain links TRBV28 to TRBJ2-7; D gene ambiguous. V lost 3 bases and J lost 3, with 6 bases in between. CDR3 size: 12 residues. The germline CDR1 and CDR2 sequences are MDHEN and SYDVKM. The CDR3 nucleotides are TGTGCCAGCAGTTTCTCGATCTACGAGCAGTACTTC. Translated: CASSFSIYEQYF.

The chain has TRBV12-3 or TRBV12-4 and TRBJ2-1; D gene uncertain. V lost 6 bases to trimming and J lost 2 bases, with 11 bases between them. The CDR3 is 14 residues long. Written as DNA, the CDR3 is TGTGCCAGCAGACCTGGACGGGCCTACAATGAGCAGTTCTTC. Protein: CASRPGRAYNEQFF.

This clonotype was seen a handful of times. This chain uses TRBV9 with TRBJ2-2; no clear D. The V end lost 3 bases, the J end lost 3 bases, and 12 bases lay between the germline ends. Looked up from germline, CDR1 is SGDLS and CDR2 is YYNGEE. The CDR3 length is 15 residues. In nucleotides, the CDR3 is TGTGCCAGCAGCGAAGGTTTGGTTGACACCGGGGAGCTGTTTTTT. It is translated as CASSEGLVDTGELFF.

At least ten counts were recorded for this clonotype. The rearrangement uses TRBV6-5 and TRBJ1-4, with D perhaps TRBD1 (6 bases). The CDR3 runs to 14 residues. Trimming took 2 bases from V and 8 from J, leaving 12 bases between them. Germline CDR1 is MNHEY and CDR2 is SVGAGI. The CDR3 region has the DNA TGTGCCAGCAGTTACCTGGGGGCAAAGGAAAAACTGTTTTTT. It translates to CASSYLGAKEKLFF.

Only a few counts were recorded for this clonotype. The rearrangement uses TRBV7-8 and TRBJ2-4; no definite D call. This CDR3 is 11 amino acids long. Germline V lookup: CDR1 SGHVS, CDR2 FQNEAQ. Between the trimmed V and J ends, which lost 8 bases and 8 bases, there was a span of 10 bases. The CDR3 is CASAVNYIQYF. In DNA, the CDR3 is TGTGCCAGCGCGGTTAACTACATTCAGTACTTC.

Comments on this clonotype: At one boundary the junction diverges from the germline segment, which might be a read error. The chain joins TRBV5-5 to TRBJ1-5; D might be TRBD1 (5 bases). Germline CDR1 reads SGHKS; CDR2 reads YYEKEE (reference sequence). The CDR3 has 13 amino acids. The CDR3 nucleotides are TGTGCCAGCAGCTTGGAGGGGAATCAGTCCCAGCATTTT. It translates to CASSLEGNQSQHF.

This clonotype appeared many times. V is TRBV5-1 and J is TRBJ1-1, with 7 nucleotides matching TRBD1. V trimming: 1 base; J trimming: 3 bases; junction bases outside the gene matches: 9. The CDR3 is 16 amino acids. Germline V gene lookup returns CDR1 SGHRS and CDR2 YFSETQ. The CDR3 here is CASSLRPGGEDTEAFF. DNA of the CDR3: TGCGCCAGCAGCTTGCGTCCAGGGGGAGAGGACACTGAAGCTTTCTTT.

This clonotype was counted many times. V is TRBV7-8 and J is TRBJ1-1; the D is unclear. V was cut by 1 base and J by 5 bases, with 14 bases left in between. There are 15 residues in the CDR3. The germline CDR1 and CDR2 sequences are SGHVS and FQNEAQ. CDR3 in DNA: TGTGCCAGCAGCTTAGTCATGGAATGGGCAACTGAAGCTTTCTTT. Its translation: CASSLVMEWATEAFF.

This clonotype was found many times. The chain links TRBV11-1 to TRBJ2-1, with 14 bases aligning to TRBD2. CDR1 is SGHAT and CDR2 is FQDESV in the germline V gene (reference sequence). The length of the CDR3 is 18 residues. V shed 5 bases and J 6 bases; nucleotides not matched to a gene: 12. The chain's CDR3 is CASSPPGLAGVLSNEQFF. CDR3 coding DNA: TGTGCCAGCAGCCCTCCGGGACTAGCGGGAGTCCTCTCCAATGAGCAGTTCTTC.

This clonotype occurred a few times. V is TRBV20-1 and J is TRBJ2-1; maybe TRBD1 (6 bases). The CDR3 is made up of 15 amino acids. Germline CDR1 DFQATT, CDR2 SNEGSKA (reference sequence). V was cut by 5 bases and J by 3 bases, with 17 bases left in between. In DNA, the CDR3 is TGCAGTGCTCCCCTCAATCAAGGGGGCTACAATGAGCAGTTCTTC. Its translation: CSAPLNQGGYNEQFF.

This clonotype was observed a handful of times. This chain connects TRBV4-1 to TRBJ2-5, with 8 bases aligning to TRBD1. V was pared by 4 bases and J by 4 bases, with 11 bases of the junction left unmatched. Germline loops: CDR1 MGHRA, CDR2 YSYEKL. The CDR3 has 16 residues. CDR3 sequence (DNA): TGCGCCAGCAGCCGAAAGGACAGGGATGATCGAGAGACCCAGTACTTC. It is translated as CASSRKDRDDRETQYF.

This clonotype was picked up many times. The chain has TRBV5-1 and TRBJ2-4; either TRBD1 or TRBD2 may fit D (5 bases each). The CDR3 is 13 amino acids. Trimming left V 0 bases short and J 11 bases short, with 12 bases between. Germline-derived CDR1 and CDR2 are SGHRS and YFSETQ. CDR3 sequence: CASSLVAGTVQYF. Here the CDR3 DNA reads TGCGCCAGCAGCTTGGTGGCAGGGACCGTTCAGTACTTC.

This clonotype was found many times. The chain uses TRBV4-1 and TRBJ2-2, with D uncertain. The V end lost 1 base, the J end lost 10 bases, and 10 bases lay between the germline ends. Germline V gene sequence: CDR1 MGHRA, CDR2 YSYEKL. The CDR3 contains 13 residues. In nucleotides, the CDR3 is TGCGCCAGCAGCCAAGGTTTCTGGCCGGAGCTGTTTTTT. Protein sequence: CASSQGFWPELFF.

The sample holds many counts of this clonotype. V usage is TRBV20-1 and J usage is TRBJ2-5, with D tentatively TRBD1 (5 bases). The CDR3 runs 14 residues. CDR1 and CDR2 (germline): DFQATT, SNEGSKA (reference sequence). V lost 2 bases and J lost 2, with 12 bases in between. The CDR3 loop is CSARSPGIQETQYF. Written as DNA, the CDR3 is TGCAGTGCTAGATCGCCAGGGATACAAGAGACCCAGTACTTC.

This chain connects TRBV2 to TRBJ2-1; TRBD2 matches 7 bases. This CDR3 comprises 15 residues. The germline gives CDR1 SNHLY, CDR2 FYNNEI. V lost 4 bases to trimming and J lost 0 bases; unmatched junction nucleotides: 3. The DNA for the CDR3 is TGTGCCAGCAGTGGGACTAGTCACTCCTACAATGAGCAGTTCTTC. It translates to CASSGTSHSYNEQFF. Together with reference TRBV2 and TRBJ2-1, the CDR3 gives the full variable domain: EPEVTQTPSHQVTQMGQEVILRCVPISNHLYFYWYRQILGQKVEFLVSFYNNEISEKSEIFDDQFSVERPDGSNFTLKIRSTKLEDSAMYFCASSGTSHSYNEQFFGPGTRLTVL.

This clonotype was recorded many times. This chain joins TRBV28 and TRBJ2-3, with 12 bases fitting TRBD2. CDR1 is MDHEN, CDR2 SYDVKM, per germline. CDR3 size: 20 residues. V lost 2 bases and J lost 0; bases outside the gene matches: 12. The DNA of the CDR3 is TGTGCCAGCAGTTTAGCGTATCCTAGCGGGAGGGATTCTAGCACAGATACGCAGTATTTT. Translation gives CASSLAYPSGRDSSTDTQYF.

The chain combines TRBV12-3 or TRBV12-4 with TRBJ2-1, with D maybe TRBD1 (5 bases). The V and J ends lost 3 bases and 3 bases respectively, with 12 bases between them. This CDR3 is 15 amino acids long. The CDR3 loop is CASSFQGWGYNEQFF. The DNA for the CDR3 is TGTGCCAGCAGTTTTCAGGGTTGGGGCTACAATGAGCAGTTCTTC.

This clonotype was counted ten times or more. This chain links TRBV5-1 with TRBJ1-3; a possible D gene is TRBD1 (5 bases). Trimming cost V 4 bases and J 4 bases, with 12 bases left between them. The CDR3 loop spans 14 amino acids. Germline V CDR1 and CDR2: SGHRS, YFSETQ. The CDR3 region is CASSPRGSGNTIYF. The CDR3 DNA is TGCGCCAGCAGCCCGCGGGGGTCCGGAAACACCATATATTTT.

This clonotype has more than one count but fewer than ten. This chain connects TRBV20-1 to TRBJ1-1, with D perhaps matching TRBD1 (5 bases). V dropped 0 bases and J dropped 7 bases, with 15 bases sitting between them. The germline gives CDR1 DFQATT, CDR2 SNEGSKA (reference sequence). There are 14 residues in the CDR3. CDR3 bases: TGCAGTGCTAGAGATTTGGCAGGGCAGGTTGAAGCTTTCTTT. Translated: CSARDLAGQVEAFF.

This clonotype was counted only a few times. The rearrangement uses TRBV5-4 and TRBJ2-1; 7 bases align to TRBD1. After removal of 3 bases from V and 7 bases from J, the junction contained 10 bases not matched to a gene. There are 15 residues in the CDR3. Germline CDR1 is SGHNT and CDR2 is YYREEE (reference sequence). Here the CDR3 reads CASSSGQTTHNEQFF. The CDR3 DNA reads TGTGCCAGCAGCTCGGGACAGACGACGCATAATGAGCAGTTCTTC.

This clonotype was seen at least ten times. V is TRBV5-1 and J is TRBJ2-5; TRBD2 aligns across 8 bases. The V gene's germline CDR1 is SGHRS and CDR2 YFSETQ. The junction had 8 bases not matched to a gene; V was cut back by 6 bases and J by 4 bases. The CDR3 runs to 14 residues. This CDR3 is CASTRAAGVETQYF. CDR3 coding DNA: TGCGCCAGCACCCGAGCAGCGGGAGTAGAGACCCAGTACTTC.

This clonotype came up many times. V gene TRBV5-1 combines with J gene TRBJ2-2; tentatively, D is TRBD1 (5 bases). The CDR3 extends over 15 amino acids. CDR1 and CDR2 from the germline V gene are SGHRS and YFSETQ. The germline V and J ends were trimmed by 0 bases and 5 bases, with 11 bases remaining between them. The CDR3 bases are TGCGCCAGCAGCTTGGACCAGGGTGGGACCGGGGAGCTGTTTTTT. Its protein is CASSLDQGGTGELFF.

The rearrangement uses TRBV7-2 and TRBJ2-4; 7 bases match TRBD2. The CDR3 length is 13 residues. Looked up from germline, CDR1 is SGHTA and CDR2 is FQGNSA. J was trimmed by 8 bases and V by 4 bases; bases with no gene match: 5. The CDR3 nucleotides read TGTGCCAGCAGCTCGCGGGGGTGGGACATTCAGTACTTC. Translated: CASSSRGWDIQYF. The full variable domain, rest sourced from reference TRBV7-2 and TRBJ2-4, is GAGVSQSPSNKVTEKGKDVELRCDPISGHTALYWYRQSLGQGLEFLIYFQGNSAPDKSGLPSDRFSAERTGGSVSTLTIQRTQQEDSAVYLCASSSRGWDIQYFGAGTRLSVL.